This T cell receptor (beta chain) was captured in a study of blood T cell repertoires in COVID-19. Libraries were prepared by immunoSEQ multiplex PCR; TCRdb keeps only in-frame clonotypes and omits some of them. This table has some 83,000 clones, about three quarters appearing once. Germline values: CDR1 LNHDA, CDR2 SQIVND (reference sequence). V was clipped by 7 bases and J by 0 bases, with 9 bases between them. This CDR3 is 13 amino acids long. The receptor comes from a woman of 80 years or more with acute or convalescent COVID-19. The chain employs TRBV19 and TRBJ1-1; D is ambiguous. Sample: peripheral blood. The CDR3 DNA reads TGTGCCAGTACTGGACTGATGAACACTGAAGCTTTCTTT. Amino acids: CASTGLMNTEAFF. Variable domain in full (rest from reference TRBV19 and TRBJ1-1): DGGITQSPKYLFRKEGQNVTLSCEQNLNHDAMYWYRQDPGQGLRLIYYSQIVNDFQKGDIAEGYSVSREKKESFPLTVTSAQKNPTAFYLCASTGLMNTEAFFGQGTRLTVV.